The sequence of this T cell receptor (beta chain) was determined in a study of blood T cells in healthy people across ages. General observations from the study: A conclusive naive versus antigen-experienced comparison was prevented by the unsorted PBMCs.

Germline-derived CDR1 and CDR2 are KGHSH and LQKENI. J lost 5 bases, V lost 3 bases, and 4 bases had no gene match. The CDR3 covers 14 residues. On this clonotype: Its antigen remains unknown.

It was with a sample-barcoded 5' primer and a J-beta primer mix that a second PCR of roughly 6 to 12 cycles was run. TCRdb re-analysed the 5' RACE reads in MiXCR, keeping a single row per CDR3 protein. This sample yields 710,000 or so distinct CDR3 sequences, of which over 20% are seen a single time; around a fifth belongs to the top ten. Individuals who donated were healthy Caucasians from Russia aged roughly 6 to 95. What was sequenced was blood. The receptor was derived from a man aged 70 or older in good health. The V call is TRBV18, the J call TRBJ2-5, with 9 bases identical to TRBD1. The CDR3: CASSPLGQGETQYF. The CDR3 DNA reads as TGTGCCAGCTCACCCCTGGGACAGGGTGAGACCCAGTACTTC.